A single sample is the source of the 18 T cell receptor beta chains below, sequenced in a study of T-cell memory formation after mild COVID-19. One entry per CDR3 protein results from TCRdb running MiXCR on the 5' RACE reads. The table records around 340,000 distinct CDR3 sequences, 14% of them present only once. The material sequenced was PBMCs or a T cell subset sorted from them (not recorded which). The receptors here all came from a man younger than 35 who had mild COVID-19 (a few samples of this study predate the infection). Cell type and time point are not known.

The chain couples TRBV6-5 to TRBJ1-6; D gene ambiguous. Germline CDR1 and CDR2: MNHEY and SVGAGI. The V end was cut by 0 bases, the J end by 10 bases, with 16 bases between. This CDR3 is built from 16 residues. The CDR3 reads CASSYSRPAASSPLHF. CDR3 bases: TGTGCCAGCAGTTACTCGCGGCCAGCAGCTAGCTCACCCCTCCACTTT.

In this sample, this clonotype turned up a few times. The J gene is TRBJ1-1, the V gene TRBV6-5; D is unresolved. Germline lookup yields CDR1 MNHEY and CDR2 SVGAGI. This CDR3 comprises 16 residues. V lost 8 bases, J lost 0 bases, and 19 bases lay in between. The CDR3 loop reads CASWTPHPGMNTEAFF. The CDR3 region has the DNA TGTGCCAGCTGGACCCCCCACCCCGGAATGAACACTGAAGCTTTCTTT.

The V call is TRBV14, the J call TRBJ2-7, with 12 bases matching TRBD1. The CDR3 spans 17 residues. Per the germline V gene, CDR1 is SGHDN and CDR2 is FVKESK. V shed 3 bases and J 5 bases; nucleotides not matched to a gene: 11. The CDR3 sequence: CASSHLMGGQGANEQYF. CDR3 sequence (DNA): TGTGCCAGCAGCCATCTGATGGGGGGACAGGGGGCCAACGAGCAGTACTTC.

The chain combines TRBV6-2 or TRBV6-3 with TRBJ1-1; D is undetermined. The CDR3 loop spans 13 amino acids. Germline V gene data show CDR1 as MNHEY and CDR2 as SVGEGT. Trimming took off 5 bases at V and 1 base at J, with 8 bases between the two ends. CDR3 DNA sequence: TGTGCCAGCAGTCGACCGACGAACACTGAAGCTTTCTTT. Its translation: CASSRPTNTEAFF.

This clonotype was seen only a few times. V and J are TRBV5-1 and TRBJ1-2; TRBD1 matches 12 bases. The germline gives CDR1 SGHRS, CDR2 YFSETQ. J lost 7 bases, V lost 1 base, and 5 bases had no gene match. The length of the CDR3 is 15 residues. The CDR3 DNA reads as TGCGCCAGCAGCTTGTCAACGGGACAGGGGGCTGGCTACACCTTC. Protein sequence: CASSLSTGQGAGYTF. Supplemented by reference TRBV5-1 and TRBJ1-2, the full variable domain reads KAGVTQTPRYLIKTRGQQVTLSCSPISGHRSVSWYQQTPGQGLQFLFEYFSETQRNKGNFPGRFSGRQFSNSRSEMNVSTLELGDSALYLCASSLSTGQGAGYTFGSGTRLTVV.

The rearrangement uses TRBV3-1 and TRBJ1-5; no definite D call. This CDR3 is built from 15 residues. Germline loops: CDR1 LGHDT, CDR2 YNNKEL (reference sequence). V was trimmed by 0 bases and J by 2 bases, leaving 8 bases between them. CDR3 residues: CASSQDALGNQPQHF. In DNA, the CDR3 is TGTGCCAGCAGCCAAGATGCGTTGGGCAATCAGCCCCAGCATTTT.

In this sample, this clonotype turned up many times. This sequence joins TRBV5-1 and TRBJ1-1, with D uncertain. The CDR3 is 11 residues long. The V gene's germline CDR1 is SGHRS and CDR2 YFSETQ. Trimming stripped 4 bases from V and 1 base from J, with 2 bases between. The CDR3 reads CASSGNTEAFF. The DNA of the CDR3 is TGCGCCAGCAGCGGGAACACTGAAGCTTTCTTT. The variable domain in full, completed from reference TRBV5-1 and TRBJ1-1, reads KAGVTQTPRYLIKTRGQQVTLSCSPISGHRSVSWYQQTPGQGLQFLFEYFSETQRNKGNFPGRFSGRQFSNSRSEMNVSTLELGDSALYLCASSGNTEAFFGQGTRLTVV.

The V and J genes are TRBV7-9 and TRBJ1-1; D ambiguous. This CDR3 has 11 amino acids. Trimming pared 6 bases from V and 10 bases from J, leaving 12 bases between. Germline V gene lookup returns CDR1 SEHNR and CDR2 FQNEAQ (reference sequence). As DNA, the CDR3 is TGTGCCAGCAGTCAGAGGGATGTAGCTTTCTTT. This codes for CASSQRDVAFF.

This clonotype turned up a few times. The chain recombines TRBV18 with TRBJ2-3; D not resolved. From germline, CDR1 is KGHSH and CDR2 LQKENI. This CDR3 has 14 residues. V lost 3 bases, J lost 0 bases, and 7 bases lay in between. The CDR3 loop reads CASSPPSSTDTQYF. In DNA, the CDR3 is TGTGCCAGCTCACCGCCCAGCAGCACAGATACGCAGTATTTT.

V and J are TRBV5-1 and TRBJ2-2; D gene uncertain. V was shortened by 5 bases and J by 5 bases, with 13 bases between the two germline ends. Per the germline V gene, CDR1 is SGHRS and CDR2 is YFSETQ. The CDR3 has 14 residues. This CDR3 reads CASRTRAETGELFF. Written as DNA, the CDR3 is TGCGCCAGCAGGACAAGGGCAGAGACCGGGGAGCTGTTTTTT. Drawing the rest from reference TRBV5-1 and TRBJ2-2, the complete variable domain is KAGVTQTPRYLIKTRGQQVTLSCSPISGHRSVSWYQQTPGQGLQFLFEYFSETQRNKGNFPGRFSGRQFSNSRSEMNVSTLELGDSALYLCASRTRAETGELFFGEGSRLTVL.

The rearrangement uses TRBV5-1 and TRBJ1-6; 8 bases are a match to TRBD1. CDR1 SGHRS and CDR2 YFSETQ come from the germline V gene. The J segment lost 8 bases and the V segment lost 4 bases, leaving 5 bases of the junction unmatched. CDR3 length equals 14 residues. The CDR3 DNA reads as TGCGCCAGCAGCCGCGACAGGGGAGATTCACCCCTCCACTTT. Residues: CASSRDRGDSPLHF.

The rearrangement joins TRBV10-3 to TRBJ2-3; no clear D gene. The germline CDR1 and CDR2 sequences are ENHRY and SYGVKD. This CDR3 contains 14 residues. Trimming took off 5 bases at V and 2 bases at J, with 11 bases between the two ends. This chain's CDR3 is CAISLDPDTDTQYF. CDR3 DNA: TGTGCCATCAGTTTAGACCCGGACACAGATACGCAGTATTTT.

This clonotype showed up many times. The V and J genes are TRBV5-1 and TRBJ2-7; no firm D call. Germline values: CDR1 SGHRS, CDR2 YFSETQ. V lost 4 bases, J lost 4 bases, and 9 bases lay in between. This CDR3 comprises 12 residues. The CDR3 reads CASSTTAYEQYF. The CDR3 nucleotides read TGCGCCAGCAGCACAACAGCATACGAGCAGTACTTC.

The sample holds many counts of this clonotype. The CDR3 DNA reads TGTGCCAGCAGCTTAGGACTAGCGGGGAACCAAGAGACCCAGTACTTC. Protein sequence: CASSLGLAGNQETQYF. V is TRBV7-2 and J is TRBJ2-5; 11 nucleotides agree with TRBD2. The CDR3 contains 16 residues. The V gene end was trimmed by 1 base and the J gene end by 0 bases; junction bases not matched to a gene: 1. CDR1 is SGHTA and CDR2 is FQGNSA in the germline V gene.

In this sample, this clonotype turned up a few times. This chain links TRBV20-1 with TRBJ2-3; D uncertain. The germline gives CDR1 DFQATT, CDR2 SNEGSKA (reference sequence). The V gene lost 2 bases and the J gene lost 2 bases, with 11 bases spanning the gap. The CDR3 consists of 14 residues. This CDR3 reads CSARRAALTDTQYF. The CDR3 DNA reads TGCAGTGCTAGACGGGCTGCCCTCACAGATACGCAGTATTTT.

The chain is built from TRBV12-3 or TRBV12-4 and TRBJ2-5; D remains ambiguous. V lost 3 bases, J lost 3 bases, and 11 bases lay in between. This CDR3 contains 14 residues. The chain's CDR3 is CASSFELTEETQYF. The CDR3 region has the DNA TGTGCCAGCAGTTTCGAGCTAACAGAAGAGACCCAGTACTTC.

This clonotype has at least ten counts. This sequence joins TRBV5-1 and TRBJ2-2; possibly TRBD1 or TRBD2 for D (6 bases each). The length of the CDR3 is 13 residues. Germline V CDR1 and CDR2: SGHRS, YFSETQ. V lost 4 bases and J 6 bases, leaving 10 bases between the germline ends. CDR3 residues: CASSAGGAGELFF. CDR3 in DNA: TGCGCCAGCAGCGCCGGGGGCGCCGGGGAGCTGTTTTTT. The full variable domain, in which reference TRBV5-1 and TRBJ2-2 provide the parts outside the CDR3, is KAGVTQTPRYLIKTRGQQVTLSCSPISGHRSVSWYQQTPGQGLQFLFEYFSETQRNKGNFPGRFSGRQFSNSRSEMNVSTLELGDSALYLCASSAGGAGELFFGEGSRLTVL.

CDR3 sequence: CASREDGTHDEQFF. In DNA form, the CDR3 reads TGTGCCAGCAGGGAGGACGGGACTCACGATGAGCAGTTCTTC. The chain combines TRBV12-3 or TRBV12-4 with TRBJ2-1; D is possibly TRBD2 (6 bases). The CDR3 length is 14 residues. Deletions cut 6 bases from V and 8 bases from J, with 17 bases between.